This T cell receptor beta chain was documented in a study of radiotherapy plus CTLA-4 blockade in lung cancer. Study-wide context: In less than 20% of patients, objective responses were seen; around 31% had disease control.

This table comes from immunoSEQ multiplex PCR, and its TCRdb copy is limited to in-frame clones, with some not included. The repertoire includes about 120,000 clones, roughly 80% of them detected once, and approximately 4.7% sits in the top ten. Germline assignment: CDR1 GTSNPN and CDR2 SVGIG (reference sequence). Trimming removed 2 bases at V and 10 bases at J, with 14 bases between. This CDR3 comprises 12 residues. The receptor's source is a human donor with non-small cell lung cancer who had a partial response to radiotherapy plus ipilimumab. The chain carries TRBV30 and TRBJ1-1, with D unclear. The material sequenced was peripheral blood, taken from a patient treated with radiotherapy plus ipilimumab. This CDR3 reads CAWSPRRGVAFF. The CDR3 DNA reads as TGTGCCTGGAGTCCCCGGCGGGGAGTAGCTTTCTTT. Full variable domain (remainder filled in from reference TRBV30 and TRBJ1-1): SQTIHQWPATLVQPVGSPLSLECTVEGTSNPNLYWYRQAAGRGLQLLFYSVGIGQISSEVPQNLSASRPQDRQFILSSKKLLLSDSGFYLCAWSPRRGVAFFGQGTRLTVV.